Listed below are T cell receptor beta chains from one sample, sequenced in a study of T-cell memory formation after mild COVID-19. TCRdb fed the 5' RACE reads into MiXCR, producing one record per CDR3 protein. This sample has approximately 350,000 distinct CDR3 sequences, with 28% found just once. The sequenced sample consisted of PBMCs or a T cell subset sorted from them (not recorded which). The receptors here all came from an adult woman who had mild COVID-19 (a few samples of this study predate the infection). Cell type and time point are not known. Both conserved end residues are part of each CDR3. The D gene is left open where the match is weak. Some rows have no size entry. The others give once, few or many, or a class for an expanded clone.

cdr3_nt: TGTGCCACCAGTGATAGGGGAGAGACTAGAGATACGCAGTATTTT
cdr3_aa: CATSDRGETRDTQYF
v_call: TRBV24-1
d_call: .
clone_size: .
j_call: TRBJ2-3

cdr3_nt: TGTGCCAGCAGTGAATCTCAGCGGGAGAACAATGAGCAGTTCTTC
cdr3_aa: CASSESQRENNEQFF
v_call: TRBV25-1
d_call: TRBD2
clone_size: few
j_call: TRBJ2-1

cdr3_nt: TGTGCCAGCAGCGTAGAACTAGCGGGAGTGTTAGATACGCAGTATTTT
cdr3_aa: CASSVELAGVLDTQYF
v_call: TRBV9
d_call: TRBD2
clone_size: .
j_call: TRBJ2-3

cdr3_nt: TGCAGCGTCCCACGGGGCGGGTCCTACAATGAGCAGTTCTTC
cdr3_aa: CSVPRGGSYNEQFF
v_call: TRBV29-1
d_call: .
clone_size: .
j_call: TRBJ2-1

cdr3_nt: TGCGCCACCTCTAGCGGGGAGACTTACAATGAGCAGTTCTTC
cdr3_aa: CATSSGETYNEQFF
v_call: TRBV5-1
d_call: TRBD2
clone_size: .
j_call: TRBJ2-1

cdr3_nt: TGTGCCAGCAGTGATCCGGGACAGCGTAGCACCGGGGAGCTGTTTTTT
cdr3_aa: CASSDPGQRSTGELFF
v_call: TRBV7-7
d_call: TRBD1
clone_size: .
j_call: TRBJ2-2

cdr3_nt: TGTGCCAGCAGCTTGAACCCACAGGTGTTGAAAGCTTTCTTT
cdr3_aa: CASSLNPQVLKAFF
v_call: TRBV7-2
d_call: .
clone_size: .
j_call: TRBJ1-1

cdr3_nt: TGTGCCAGCAGCTTAGCGCTGGGGACCTCTGGAAACACCATATATTTT
cdr3_aa: CASSLALGTSGNTIYF
v_call: TRBV7-2
d_call: .
clone_size: .
j_call: TRBJ1-3

cdr3_nt: TGTGCCAGCAGCCGGACCTCCTTGAGGCGGGAGGGCAGGGATACGCAGTATTTT
cdr3_aa: CASSRTSLRREGRDTQYF
v_call: TRBV3-1
d_call: TRBD2
clone_size: .
j_call: TRBJ2-3

cdr3_nt: TGTGCCAGCAGACCCCTAATAGCGGGGGGGGACACCGGGGAGCTGTTTTTT
cdr3_aa: CASRPLIAGGDTGELFF
v_call: TRBV12-3/TRBV12-4
d_call: TRBD2
clone_size: .
j_call: TRBJ2-2

cdr3_nt: TGTGCCAGCAGTGGAGTGGGGACAGGGGCCTACGAGCAGTACTTC
cdr3_aa: CASSGVGTGAYEQYF
v_call: TRBV2
d_call: TRBD1
clone_size: .
j_call: TRBJ2-7

cdr3_nt: TGTGCCGGGACAGGGGGAATTTACAATGAGCAGTTCTTC
cdr3_aa: CAGTGGIYNEQFF
v_call: TRBV7-2
d_call: TRBD1
clone_size: .
j_call: TRBJ2-1

cdr3_nt: TGTGCCAGCAGTGCACGGGACAGGGGCAACACTGAAGCTTTCTTT
cdr3_aa: CASSARDRGNTEAFF
v_call: TRBV25-1
d_call: TRBD1
clone_size: few
j_call: TRBJ1-1

cdr3_nt: TGCAGCGTTGCAAAGGGGGGCGAGCAGTACTTC
cdr3_aa: CSVAKGGEQYF
v_call: TRBV29-1
d_call: .
clone_size: once
j_call: TRBJ2-7

cdr3_nt: TGCGCCAGCAGCCAAGGGCCGGGACAAATAGTTACCGGGGAGCTGTTTTTT
cdr3_aa: CASSQGPGQIVTGELFF
v_call: TRBV4-1
d_call: .
clone_size: .
j_call: TRBJ2-2

cdr3_nt: TGTGCCAGCAGTTTGGGGGATCAGGTCCCTTCACAGCCCCAGCATTTT
cdr3_aa: CASSLGDQVPSQPQHF
v_call: TRBV12-3/TRBV12-4
d_call: .
clone_size: few
j_call: TRBJ1-5

cdr3_nt: TGTGCCAGCAGTGCAGTCCGGGCCCCGAACACTGAAGCTTTCTTT
cdr3_aa: CASSAVRAPNTEAFF
v_call: TRBV12-3/TRBV12-4
d_call: .
clone_size: .
j_call: TRBJ1-1

cdr3_nt: TGCGCCAGCAGCTCAAGACTAGCGGGGGGGCTTGAGCAGTTCTTC
cdr3_aa: CASSSRLAGGLEQFF
v_call: TRBV5-1
d_call: TRBD2
clone_size: .
j_call: TRBJ2-1

cdr3_nt: TGCGCCAGCAGCCAAGGGGCATGGCGGAGCTCCTACAATGAGCAGTTCTTC
cdr3_aa: CASSQGAWRSSYNEQFF
v_call: TRBV4-1
d_call: .
clone_size: many
j_call: TRBJ2-1

cdr3_nt: TGCGCCAGCAGCGGGGGACAGGGGGCAGAGACCCAGTACTTC
cdr3_aa: CASSGGQGAETQYF
v_call: TRBV5-1
d_call: TRBD1
clone_size: many
j_call: TRBJ2-5

cdr3_nt: TGCGCCAGCAGCCAAGGGTGGGGGAGACCCCAAGAGACCCAGTACTTC
cdr3_aa: CASSQGWGRPQETQYF
v_call: TRBV4-3
d_call: .
clone_size: few
j_call: TRBJ2-5

cdr3_nt: TGTGCCAGCAGTTTATTGCAGAGGAACACTGAAGCTTTCTTT
cdr3_aa: CASSLLQRNTEAFF
v_call: TRBV28
d_call: .
clone_size: .
j_call: TRBJ1-1

cdr3_nt: TGCAGTGCTAGAGATCCCCCCGTCACCGACAATGAGCAGTTCTTC
cdr3_aa: CSARDPPVTDNEQFF
v_call: TRBV20-1
d_call: .
clone_size: .
j_call: TRBJ2-1

cdr3_nt: TGTGCCTGGAGTGTATCCAGGGCTCCCAACGTCCTGACTTTC
cdr3_aa: CAWSVSRAPNVLTF
v_call: TRBV30
d_call: .
clone_size: few
j_call: TRBJ2-6

cdr3_nt: TGTGCCAGCAGCTTAGACCCGAACTACAATGAGCAGTTCTTC
cdr3_aa: CASSLDPNYNEQFF
v_call: TRBV7-2
d_call: .
clone_size: many
j_call: TRBJ2-1

cdr3_nt: TGTGCCAGTAGTATTCTCGCAGGGGATCGCGAAGCTTTCTTT
cdr3_aa: CASSILAGDREAFF
v_call: TRBV19
d_call: .
clone_size: .
j_call: TRBJ1-1

cdr3_nt: TGTGCCATCAGTTCGCGGTGGGGAGACAATGAGCAGTTCTTC
cdr3_aa: CAISSRWGDNEQFF
v_call: TRBV10-3
d_call: .
clone_size: many
j_call: TRBJ2-1

cdr3_nt: TGCGCCAGCTGGCCCGGGACTAGCGGGGGCAATGAGCAGTTCTTC
cdr3_aa: CASWPGTSGGNEQFF
v_call: TRBV5-1
d_call: TRBD2
clone_size: few
j_call: TRBJ2-1

cdr3_nt: TGTGCCAGCAGTGATACAGGGCCCCGGGGAAACACCATATATTTT
cdr3_aa: CASSDTGPRGNTIYF
v_call: TRBV12-3/TRBV12-4
d_call: .
clone_size: few
j_call: TRBJ1-3

cdr3_nt: TGTGCCAGCAGCTTAAGCGGGGGGGCCTCCGGGGAGCTGTTTTTT
cdr3_aa: CASSLSGGASGELFF
v_call: TRBV7-3
d_call: TRBD2
clone_size: .
j_call: TRBJ2-2

cdr3_nt: TGTGCCAGCAGCTTATCCCAGGAGACGAACACTGAAGCTTTCTTT
cdr3_aa: CASSLSQETNTEAFF
v_call: TRBV7-9
d_call: .
clone_size: few
j_call: TRBJ1-1

cdr3_nt: TGTGCCAGCAGCGTAGAGGCTAGCGGGAGCAGTGAGCAGTTCTTC
cdr3_aa: CASSVEASGSSEQFF
v_call: TRBV9
d_call: TRBD2
clone_size: few
j_call: TRBJ2-1

cdr3_nt: TGTGCCAGCAGCGTTCTAGCGGGGGGAGAGCAGTTCTTC
cdr3_aa: CASSVLAGGEQFF
v_call: TRBV2
d_call: TRBD2
clone_size: .
j_call: TRBJ2-1

cdr3_nt: TGCGCCAGCAGCTCTCGGCGGGGGAGGGACACTGAAGCTTTCTTT
cdr3_aa: CASSSRRGRDTEAFF
v_call: TRBV5-1
d_call: .
clone_size: .
j_call: TRBJ1-1

cdr3_nt: TGTGCCAGCAGCCTTAGCGGGACGAGGGGAAGGGAGACCCAGTACTTC
cdr3_aa: CASSLSGTRGRETQYF
v_call: TRBV7-2
d_call: TRBD2
clone_size: few
j_call: TRBJ2-5

cdr3_nt: TGCGCCAGCAGCCAAGATCAATTGGCAGGGGGTGGCGAGCAGTACTTC
cdr3_aa: CASSQDQLAGGGEQYF
v_call: TRBV4-3
d_call: TRBD1
clone_size: .
j_call: TRBJ2-7

cdr3_nt: TGTGCCATCAGTGGCGACAGGGGGGTCTACGAGCAGTACTTC
cdr3_aa: CAISGDRGVYEQYF
v_call: TRBV10-3
d_call: TRBD1
clone_size: .
j_call: TRBJ2-7

cdr3_nt: TGTGCCACCAGTGATTTTCGGAGCACAGATACGCAGTATTTT
cdr3_aa: CATSDFRSTDTQYF
v_call: TRBV24-1
d_call: .
clone_size: .
j_call: TRBJ2-3

cdr3_nt: TGCGCCAGCAGGACTAGCGGGAGTATGGAGACCCAGTACTTC
cdr3_aa: CASRTSGSMETQYF
v_call: TRBV5-1
d_call: TRBD2
clone_size: few
j_call: TRBJ2-5

cdr3_nt: TGTGCCAGCAGTGGGGATACAGATACGCAGTATTTT
cdr3_aa: CASSGDTDTQYF
v_call: TRBV5-4
d_call: .
clone_size: few
j_call: TRBJ2-3

cdr3_nt: TGTGCCAGCAGCCCCCAGGCGACAGTGCAATACAATGAGCAGTTCTTC
cdr3_aa: CASSPQATVQYNEQFF
v_call: TRBV7-3
d_call: .
clone_size: few
j_call: TRBJ2-1

cdr3_nt: TGTGCCTGGGGACACCCCCCTGGCGAGCAGTACTTC
cdr3_aa: CAWGHPPGEQYF
v_call: TRBV30
d_call: .
clone_size: .
j_call: TRBJ2-7

cdr3_nt: TGTGCCAGCAGTTTATTTGGGAGCTCCTATAATTCACCCCTCCACTTT
cdr3_aa: CASSLFGSSYNSPLHF
v_call: TRBV28
d_call: .
clone_size: .
j_call: TRBJ1-6

cdr3_nt: TGTGCCAGCAGCGCCGGGATGCAGAATAATTCACCCCTCCACTTT
cdr3_aa: CASSAGMQNNSPLHF
v_call: TRBV7-9
d_call: .
clone_size: .
j_call: TRBJ1-6

cdr3_nt: TGCAGTGCTAGAGGTGGGGGTACCTACGAGCAGTACTTC
cdr3_aa: CSARGGGTYEQYF
v_call: TRBV20-1
d_call: .
clone_size: .
j_call: TRBJ2-7

cdr3_nt: TGTGCCAGCAGCTCTACAGGGGGCCCTGGTTACGAGCAGTACTTC
cdr3_aa: CASSSTGGPGYEQYF
v_call: TRBV7-2
d_call: TRBD1
clone_size: .
j_call: TRBJ2-7